The count of the clone carrying this T cell receptor (beta chain) is one. The sample belongs to a study of T cells in Graves' hyperthyroidism and ophthalmopathy. TCR beta CDR3 region amplification was performed from RNA transcripts. Carried out on the TCR CDR3, a first-round RT-PCR used the HTBI primer set. From the multiplex PCR reads, TCRdb called clonotypes with MiXCR, one entry per CDR3 protein. The data hold roughly 530,000 distinct CDR3 sequences, with 17% observed a single time. Sequenced material: blood. This clonotype was obtained from a woman aged 18-35 years with Graves' ophthalmopathy.

The CDR3 region is CASTGELAGGPFF. As DNA, the CDR3 is TGTGCCAGCACGGGAGAGCTAGCGGGAGGTCCGTTCTTC. The V gene is TRBV12-3 or TRBV12-4, the J gene TRBJ2-1; the match to TRBD2 covers 11 bases. The J segment lost 15 bases and the V segment lost 7 bases, leaving 11 bases of the junction unmatched. The CDR3 contains 13 residues.